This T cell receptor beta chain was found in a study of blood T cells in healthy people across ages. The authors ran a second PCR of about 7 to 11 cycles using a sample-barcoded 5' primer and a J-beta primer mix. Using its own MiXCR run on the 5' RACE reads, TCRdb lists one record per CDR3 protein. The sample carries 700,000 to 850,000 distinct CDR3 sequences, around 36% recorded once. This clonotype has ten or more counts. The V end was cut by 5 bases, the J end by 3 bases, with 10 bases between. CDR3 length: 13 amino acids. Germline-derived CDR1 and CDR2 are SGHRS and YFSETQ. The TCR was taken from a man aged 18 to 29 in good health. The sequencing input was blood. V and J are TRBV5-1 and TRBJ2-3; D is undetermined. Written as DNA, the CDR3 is TGCGCCAGCAGGGTCAGCCGGACAGATACGCAGTATTTT. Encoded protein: CASRVSRTDTQYF.